This paragraph covers one T cell receptor (beta chain) sequence. The sample comes from a study of cytomegalovirus exposure and HLA in healthy donors. This PCR relied on a set of 60 Vbeta primers and 13 Jbeta primers. Original methodology: Roughly 12 million shared chains were among around 80 million unique TCR beta chains counted in a later analysis. The data were produced by immunoSEQ multiplex PCR, yet TCRdb's version contains in-frame clones alone and is incomplete. Clone size and the V and J calls come from that table; the DNA yielded D and trimming. The profile shows about 150,000 clones, roughly three quarters of them singletons. CDR3 size: 15 residues. The germline CDR1 and CDR2 sequences are MNHEY and SMNVEV (reference sequence). Trimming took 4 bases from V and 0 from J; bases not matched to a gene: 5.

This sequence joins TRBV27 and TRBJ2-7; 8 bases are a match to TRBD1. The receptor's source is a young man in good health and CMV-seronegative. The sample comprised PBMCs. The CDR3 loop is CASSSRTGSSYEQYF. Here the CDR3 DNA reads TGTGCCAGCAGTTCCCGGACAGGGAGCTCCTACGAGCAGTACTTC.